The following is a T cell receptor beta chain sequence with its context. The antigen is undetermined. V was pared by 2 bases and J by 3 bases, with 18 bases of the junction left unmatched. Germline V CDR1 and CDR2: DFQATT, SNEGSKA (reference sequence). This CDR3 contains 19 residues. Points from the study as a whole: Greatest tumor Treg TCR overlap was with tumor naive CD4+ cells. Tumor memory CD4+ T cell TCR gene usage was found to cluster with blood and lymph node memory CD4+ cells and with lymph node naive CD4+ cells.

Via MiXCR, TCRdb re-called the 5' RACE reads, giving one row per CDR3 protein. The sample lists about 43,000 distinct CDR3 sequences; roughly 20% were seen once. Cells sorted as Tregs were CD4+, CD25+ and CD127-/low. The sequence was obtained from a female donor with breast cancer. Sequenced input: Tregs sorted from a lymph node. This rearrangement joins TRBV20-1 to TRBJ2-7, with 11 positions matching TRBD2. The CDR3 DNA follows: TGCAGTGCTAGACTCCTGCGTGTAGCGGGAGGGCCCTATTTCTACGAGCAGTACTTC. Protein: CSARLLRVAGGPYFYEQYF.